The 13 T cell receptor beta chains reported below all come from one sample, sequenced in a study of blood T cell repertoires in COVID-19. Sequencing was performed with immunoSEQ multiplex PCR; in TCRdb, only in-frame clones are kept and a portion is missing. The top ten hold roughly 9.6% of the sample, which has some 170,000 clones, 65% to 85% seen once. Sequencing used peripheral blood. These receptors originate from a man aged 55-75 years with active or convalescent COVID-19.

This chain connects TRBV9 to TRBJ2-3; 11 bases agree with TRBD1. There are 15 residues in the CDR3. V shed 0 bases and J 11 bases; nucleotides not matched to a gene: 8. Germline CDR1 is SGDLS and CDR2 is YYNGEE. The CDR3 sequence: CASSVAGTGGEMQYF. CDR3 in DNA: TGTGCCAGCAGCGTAGCCGGGACAGGGGGGGAGATGCAGTATTTT.

The chain carries TRBV16 and TRBJ1-1, with D perhaps matching TRBD1 (5 bases). The CDR3 loop spans 13 amino acids. Germline V lookup: CDR1 KGHSY, CDR2 FQNENV. Trimming removed 2 bases from V and 7 bases from J, with 11 bases in between. The CDR3 is CASSQIQGGEAFF. The CDR3 DNA follows: TGTGCCAGCAGCCAAATCCAGGGAGGTGAAGCTTTCTTT.

This clone was observed a few times. The CDR3: CATAEAPAYGYTF. The DNA for the CDR3 is TGTGCCACCGCGGAAGCTCCCGCCTATGGCTACACCTTC. The chain is built from TRBV19 and TRBJ1-2; D not certain. CDR1 LNHDA and CDR2 SQIVND come from the germline V gene (reference sequence). V was trimmed by 10 bases and J by 4 bases, leaving 16 bases between them. This CDR3 contains 13 residues.

The rearrangement joins TRBV4-2 to TRBJ1-5; the D gene is possibly TRBD1 (6 bases). V was shortened by 1 base and J by 3 bases, with 13 bases between the two germline ends. The germline CDR1 and CDR2 sequences are LGHNA and YNFKEQ. The CDR3 extends over 16 amino acids. The CDR3 coding sequence is TGTGCCAGCAGCCAAGTAACAGGGTTTCCCAATCAGCCCCAGCATTTT. Protein product: CASSQVTGFPNQPQHF.

The V call is TRBV28, the J call TRBJ2-1, with 8 bases identical to TRBD2. The J segment lost 4 bases and the V segment lost 6 bases, leaving 8 bases of the junction unmatched. The CDR3 length is 15 residues. Per the germline V gene, CDR1 is MDHEN and CDR2 is SYDVKM. CDR3 sequence: CASSERGTMYNEQFF. CDR3 sequence (DNA): TGTGCCAGCAGCGAGCGGGGGACCATGTACAATGAGCAGTTCTTC.

The chain carries TRBV10-3 and TRBJ2-1, with 14 bases fitting TRBD2. With V trimmed by 4 bases and J by 9 bases, 11 bases remained unmatched. The CDR3 has 17 amino acids. Germline V gene lookup returns CDR1 ENHRY and CDR2 SYGVKD. CDR3 protein: CAISAGGTSGSRGEQFF. In nucleotides, the CDR3 is TGTGCCATCAGTGCCGGCGGGACTAGCGGGAGCCGAGGTGAGCAGTTCTTC.

The J gene is TRBJ2-7, the V gene TRBV6-5; possibly TRBD1 for D (6 bases). The CDR3 is 11 residues long. Germline V CDR1 and CDR2: MNHEY, SVGAGI. Trimming shortened V by 10 bases and J by 6 bases, and 13 bases separated the two germline ends. The CDR3 here is CANPQGCEQYF. The CDR3 bases are TGTGCCAACCCCCAGGGGTGCGAGCAGTACTTC.

The chain is built from TRBV18 and TRBJ1-2, with D perhaps matching TRBD1 (6 bases). The CDR3 extends over 15 amino acids. CDR1 is KGHSH, CDR2 LQKENI, per germline. The V end was cut by 1 base, the J end by 2 bases, with 11 bases between. The CDR3 loop is CASSPQQGANYGYTF. The CDR3 DNA follows: TGTGCCAGCTCACCACAACAGGGAGCAAACTATGGCTACACCTTC.

V usage is TRBV21-1 and J usage is TRBJ1-2; the tabulated D call, TRBD1, remains unverified against the DNA. TRBV21-1 is shown as a pseudogene. This CDR3 spans 15 amino acids. CDR3 sequence reads: CASSPRQGRGYGYTF. CDR3 DNA: TGTGCCAGCAGCCCGAGACAGGGACGGGGCTATGGCTACACCTTC.

This clone came up once. This chain joins TRBV5-1 and TRBJ2-5, with 9 bases that match TRBD1. The CDR3 length is 16 residues. Per the germline V gene, CDR1 is SGHRS and CDR2 is YFSETQ. The J segment lost 5 bases and the V segment lost 5 bases, leaving 13 bases of the junction unmatched. This CDR3 is CASSPGAGTGIETQYF. The CDR3 DNA follows: TGCGCCAGCAGTCCCGGGGCCGGGACAGGGATTGAGACCCAGTACTTC. The complete variable domain, with remaining parts taken from reference TRBV5-1 and TRBJ2-5, reads KAGVTQTPRYLIKTRGQQVTLSCSPISGHRSVSWYQQTPGQGLQFLFEYFSETQRNKGNFPGRFSGRQFSNSRSEMNVSTLELGDSALYLCASSPGAGTGIETQYFGPGTRLLVL.

The chain is built from TRBV6-5 and TRBJ1-6; no clear D. The germline V gene encodes CDR1 MNHEY and CDR2 SVGAGI. The CDR3 contains 12 residues. The V and J ends lost 4 bases and 9 bases respectively, with 7 bases between them. The CDR3 DNA follows: TGTGCCAGCAGTTCTGCGGGTTCACCCCTCCACTTT. It encodes CASSSAGSPLHF.

This clone was seen a single time. The chain recombines TRBV7-2 with TRBJ2-5; D is possibly TRBD2 (5 bases). The ends were cut back, 6 bases at V and 7 bases at J, with 18 bases in the middle. Germline loops: CDR1 SGHTA, CDR2 FQGNSA. This CDR3 spans 14 amino acids. CDR3 in amino acids: CASSPPAAVATQYF. CDR3 DNA sequence: TGTGCCAGCAGTCCCCCAGCGGCTGTTGCGACCCAGTACTTC. Drawing the rest from reference TRBV7-2 and TRBJ2-5, the complete variable domain is GAGVSQSPSNKVTEKGKDVELRCDPISGHTALYWYRQSLGQGLEFLIYFQGNSAPDKSGLPSDRFSAERTGGSVSTLTIQRTQQEDSAVYLCASSPPAAVATQYFGPGTRLLVL.

The chain employs TRBV28 and TRBJ1-6, with a tentative D call TRBD1 (6 bases). V lost 6 bases to trimming and J lost 7 bases, with 13 bases between them. Per the germline V gene, CDR1 is MDHEN and CDR2 is SYDVKM. CDR3 length: 14 residues. CDR3 DNA: TGTGCCAGCAGCCGTCGAGACAGGAATTCACCCCTCCACTTT. This sequence encodes CASSRRDRNSPLHF.